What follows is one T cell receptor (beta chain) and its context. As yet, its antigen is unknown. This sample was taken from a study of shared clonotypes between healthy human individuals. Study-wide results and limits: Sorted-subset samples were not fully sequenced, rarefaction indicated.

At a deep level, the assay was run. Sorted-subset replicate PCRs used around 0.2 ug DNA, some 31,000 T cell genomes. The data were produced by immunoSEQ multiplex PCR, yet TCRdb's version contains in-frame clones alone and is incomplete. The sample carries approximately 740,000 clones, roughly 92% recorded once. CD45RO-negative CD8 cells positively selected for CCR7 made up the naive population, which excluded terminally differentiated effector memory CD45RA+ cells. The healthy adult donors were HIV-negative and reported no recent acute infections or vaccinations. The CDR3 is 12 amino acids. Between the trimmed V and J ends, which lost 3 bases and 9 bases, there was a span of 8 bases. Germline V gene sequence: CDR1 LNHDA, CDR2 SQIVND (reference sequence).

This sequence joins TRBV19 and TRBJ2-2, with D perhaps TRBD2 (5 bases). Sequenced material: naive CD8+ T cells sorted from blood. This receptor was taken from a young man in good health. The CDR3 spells CASSMWERELFF. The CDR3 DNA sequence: TGTGCCAGTAGTATGTGGGAGCGGGAGCTGTTTTTT.